A selection of T cell receptor beta chains follows, all from one sample in a study of blood T cell repertoires in COVID-19. Method: immunoSEQ multiplex PCR; TCRdb's copy keeps in-frame clones and lacks some. This sample has some 400,000 clones, with roughly 86% found just once. The specimen was peripheral blood. All receptors derive from a woman in her fifties or sixties with COVID-19, enrolled during active disease. CDR3s include the opening cysteine and the closing phenylalanine or tryptophan. A D gene is named only where the DNA matches it firmly. Rows may omit the clone size; those that give it use once, few, many or a size class.

>TRBJ1-2|TRBV30|TRBD1|NA
CAWSVNTGGGYGYTF
TGTGCCTGGAGTGTAAACACAGGGGGCGGCTATGGCTACACCTTC
>TRBJ1-4|TRBV27|TRBD1|NA
CASSMGQGTNEKLFF
TGTGCCAGCAGTATGGGACAGGGAACTAATGAAAAACTGTTTTTT
>TRBJ1-1|TRBV29-1|NA|NA
CSVVRVTEAFF
TGCAGCGTTGTACGGGTCACTGAAGCTTTCTTT
>TRBJ2-1|TRBV5-1|NA|NA
CASSSGTLDEQFF
TGCGCCAGCAGCTCCGGGACTTTAGATGAGCAGTTCTTC
>TRBJ2-7|TRBV6-5|NA|NA
CASSYVTYEQYF
TGTGCCAGCAGTTATGTTACCTACGAGCAGTACTTC
>TRBJ1-2|TRBV5-8|NA|NA
CASSPPGTTNYGYTF
TGTGCCAGCAGCCCCCCCGGGACTACCAACTATGGCTACACCTTC
>TRBJ2-7|TRBV27|TRBD2|NA
CASRSSGGSLEQYF
TGTGCCAGCAGGAGTAGCGGGGGGTCCCTCGAGCAGTACTTC
>TRBJ2-1|TRBV9|TRBD2|NA
CASNRGGGADEQFF
TGTGCCAGCAACCGAGGCGGGGGGGCCGATGAGCAGTTCTTC
>TRBJ2-2|TRBV19|TRBD1|few
CASRPGQGVNAGELFF
TGTGCCAGTAGGCCGGGACAGGGGGTTAATGCCGGGGAGCTGTTTTTT
>TRBJ2-5|TRBV6-2/TRBV6-3|NA|once
CASSPVGALQETQYF
TGTGCCAGCAGCCCGGTGGGGGCCCTTCAAGAGACCCAGTACTTC
>TRBJ1-2|TRBV7-2|NA|NA
CASSLAQFYGYTF
TGTGCCAGCAGCTTAGCACAGTTCTATGGCTACACCTTC
>TRBJ1-3|TRBV7-2|NA|NA
CASSLVGAVSGNTIYF
TGTGCCAGCAGCTTAGTTGGGGCAGTCTCTGGAAACACCATATATTTT
>TRBJ2-5|TRBV7-2|NA|NA
CASSLARQETQYF
TGTGCCAGCAGCTTAGCCAGACAAGAGACCCAGTACTTC
>TRBJ1-5|TRBV11-2|TRBD1|NA
CASSISNRGGQPQHF
TGTGCCAGCAGTATATCCAACAGGGGTGGGCAGCCCCAGCATTTT
>TRBJ2-1|TRBV18|TRBD1|NA
CASSPGQVTYNEQFF
TGTGCCAGCTCACCGGGACAGGTAACCTACAATGAGCAGTTCTTC
>TRBJ1-6|TRBV18|NA|NA
CASSPYGDTYNSPLHF
TGTGCCAGCTCACCATACGGGGACACCTATAATTCACCCCTCCACTTT
>TRBJ1-1|TRBV3-1/TRBV3-2|NA|NA
CASSQVFQNTEAFF
TGTGCCAGCAGCCAAGTTTTTCAGAACACTGAAGCTTTCTTT
>TRBJ1-2|TRBV7-9|NA|NA
CASSLGKQGGYTF
TGTGCCAGCAGCTTAGGAAAGCAGGGTGGCTACACCTTC
>TRBJ1-5|TRBV19|NA|NA
CASSMARGTGIRNQPQHF
TGTGCCAGTAGTATGGCGAGGGGAACAGGGATCCGCAATCAGCCCCAGCATTTT
>TRBJ2-1|TRBV7-3|TRBD2|NA
CASSKRGGINEQFF
TGTGCCAGCAGTAAGCGGGGGGGCATCAATGAGCAGTTCTTC
>TRBJ2-7|TRBV5-6|NA|NA
CASSLGGSLYEQYF
TGTGCCAGCAGCTTGGGAGGGTCGCTTTACGAGCAGTACTTC
>TRBJ2-4|TRBV5-1|NA|NA
CASSGAGRKNIQYF
TGCGCCAGCAGCGGGGCGGGACGGAAAAACATTCAGTACTTC
>TRBJ1-2|TRBV28|NA|NA
CASSNFAGYGYTF
TGTGCCAGCAGTAATTTTGCAGGGTATGGCTACACCTTC
>TRBJ2-7|TRBV7-3|NA|many
CASSLGSGSAYEQYF
TGTGCCAGCAGCTTAGGTTCCGGGTCCGCTTACGAGCAGTACTTC
>TRBJ2-3|TRBV6-5|TRBD2|NA
CASSRGGGTDTQYF
TGTGCCAGCAGCCGCGGGGGGGGCACAGATACGCAGTATTTT
>TRBJ1-4|TRBV30|NA|once
CAWSCNPTPGRRGEEKLFF
TGTGCCTGGAGTTGTAACCCCACTCCCGGACGCCGGGGGGAGGAAAAACTGTTTTTT
>TRBJ1-3|TRBV19|TRBD1|NA
CASSTDRGNSGNTIYF
TGTGCCAGTAGTACGGACAGGGGGAACTCTGGAAACACCATATATTTT
>TRBJ1-2|TRBV24-1|NA|NA
CATSETAAPPYGYTF
TGTGCCACCAGTGAGACAGCTGCCCCTCCCTATGGCTACACCTTC
>TRBJ2-7|TRBV5-1|NA|NA
CASSLTGLSYEQYF
TGCGCCAGCAGCTTGACAGGGCTCTCCTACGAGCAGTACTTC
>TRBJ2-3|TRBV5-1|TRBD2|NA
CASSGGLAGSRTDTQYF
TGCGCCAGCAGCGGGGGACTAGCGGGGTCTCGCACAGATACGCAGTATTTT
>TRBJ1-4|TRBV6-1|NA|NA
CASSEGTPTQKLFF
TGTGCCAGCAGTGAGGGGACACCTACGCAAAAACTGTTTTTT
>TRBJ2-1|TRBV18|NA|NA
CASSRETSYNEQFF
TGTGCCAGCTCACGGGAGACCTCCTACAATGAGCAGTTCTTC
>TRBJ2-2|TRBV21-1|NA|NA
CASTRVDRGLTGELFF
TGTGCCAGCACCAGAGTGGACAGGGGGCTTACCGGGGAGCTGTTTTTT
>TRBJ1-2|TRBV19|NA|NA
CASSALNYGYTF
TGTGCCAGTAGTGCGCTGAACTATGGCTACACCTTC
>TRBJ2-3|TRBV7-3|NA|once
CASSLIGAGSTDTQYF
TGTGCCAGCAGCTTAATAGGGGCGGGGAGCACAGATACGCAGTATTTT
>TRBJ1-2|TRBV6-5|NA|NA
CASSYSTALPNGYTF
TGTGCCAGCAGTTACTCGACAGCACTCCCCAATGGCTACACCTTC
>TRBJ2-7|TRBV27|NA|NA
CASSLDSGLEQYF
TGTGCCAGCAGCCTGGACAGTGGACTCGAGCAGTACTTC
>TRBJ2-2|TRBV11-2|TRBD1|NA
CASSPLGTGKNTGELFF
TGTGCCAGCAGCCCGCTAGGGACAGGGAAAAACACCGGGGAGCTGTTTTTT
>TRBJ2-1|TRBV7-6|TRBD2|NA
CASSLTSGGAGEQFF
TGTGCCAGCAGCCTCACTAGCGGGGGGGCCGGTGAGCAGTTCTTC
>TRBJ1-3|TRBV2|TRBD1|few
CASSEGQGRGISGNTIYF
TGTGCCAGCAGTGAAGGACAGGGAAGAGGGATCTCTGGAAACACCATATATTTT
>TRBJ2-5|TRBV2|NA|once
CASSETFAGQETQYF
TGTGCCAGCAGTGAAACGTTCGCGGGGCAAGAGACCCAGTACTTC
>TRBJ1-1|TRBV7-9|NA|NA
CASSLWGGNTEAFF
TGTGCCAGCAGCTTATGGGGGGGCAACACTGAAGCTTTCTTT
>TRBJ2-7|TRBV6-1|TRBD1|NA
CASSEPGQGGYEQYF
TGTGCCAGCAGTGAACCGGGACAGGGGGGATACGAGCAGTACTTC
>TRBJ2-3|TRBV7-2|NA|NA
CASSLAGLTDTQYF
TGTGCCAGCAGCTTAGCGGGCCTCACAGATACGCAGTATTTT
>TRBJ1-2|TRBV9|NA|NA
CASSVDDRRGYTF
TGTGCCAGCAGCGTAGACGACAGAAGGGGCTACACCTTC
>TRBJ1-2|TRBV6-5|NA|NA
CASKTGSYGYTF
TGTGCCAGCAAAACGGGGTCCTATGGCTACACCTTC
>TRBJ2-7|TRBV25-1|TRBD2|NA
CASSMSGGASYEQYF
TGTGCCAGCAGTATGTCCGGGGGGGCCTCCTACGAGCAGTACTTC
>TRBJ2-7|TRBV29-1|NA|NA
CSVPSGRDNYEQYF
TGCAGCGTCCCCTCGGGCAGGGATAACTACGAGCAGTACTTC
>TRBJ2-7|TRBV4-1|NA|few
CASSQFVGDTYEQYF
TGCGCCAGCAGCCAATTCGTCGGGGATACCTACGAGCAGTACTTC
>TRBJ2-5|TRBV6-5|TRBD1|NA
CASRDRVGETQYF
TGTGCCAGCAGGGACAGGGTTGGGGAGACCCAGTACTTC
>TRBJ2-1|TRBV19|NA|NA
CASSLRTDFYNEQFF
TGTGCCAGTAGTCTTCGGACAGACTTCTACAATGAGCAGTTCTTC
>TRBJ1-2|TRBV6-5|NA|NA
CASRPTANYGYTF
TGTGCCAGCAGGCCAACAGCAAACTATGGCTACACCTTC
>TRBJ2-3|TRBV5-1|TRBD2|NA
CASSLPSGVGDTQYF
TGCGCCAGCAGCTTGCCTAGCGGGGTAGGAGATACGCAGTATTTT
>TRBJ2-3|TRBV10-1|TRBD2|NA
CASSESSGGATQYF
TGCGCCAGCAGTGAGTCGAGCGGGGGGGCTACGCAGTATTTT
>TRBJ1-2|TRBV28|TRBD1|NA
CASSLSGTGYYYGYTF
TGTGCCAGCAGTCTATCGGGGACAGGGTATTACTATGGCTACACCTTC
>TRBJ2-7|TRBV9|TRBD2|NA
CASSGGGSYEQYF
TGTGCCAGCAGCGGCGGGGGCTCCTACGAGCAGTACTTC
>TRBJ2-3|TRBV24-1|NA|NA
CATSGIQTDDSTDTQYF
TGTGCCACCAGTGGGATACAGACGGATGATAGCACAGATACGCAGTATTTT
>TRBJ1-5|TRBV7-2|TRBD1|NA
CASSFSGQGFNQPQHF
TGTGCCAGCAGCTTCTCCGGACAGGGTTTCAACCAGCCCCAGCATTTT
>TRBJ1-1|TRBV4-2|TRBD1|NA
CASSQPGTGGTEAFF
TGTGCCAGCAGCCAACCCGGGACAGGGGGCACTGAAGCTTTCTTT
>TRBJ1-5|TRBV12-3/TRBV12-4|TRBD1|NA
CASSNQGERPQHF
TGTGCCAGCAGTAATCAGGGGGAGAGGCCCCAGCATTTT